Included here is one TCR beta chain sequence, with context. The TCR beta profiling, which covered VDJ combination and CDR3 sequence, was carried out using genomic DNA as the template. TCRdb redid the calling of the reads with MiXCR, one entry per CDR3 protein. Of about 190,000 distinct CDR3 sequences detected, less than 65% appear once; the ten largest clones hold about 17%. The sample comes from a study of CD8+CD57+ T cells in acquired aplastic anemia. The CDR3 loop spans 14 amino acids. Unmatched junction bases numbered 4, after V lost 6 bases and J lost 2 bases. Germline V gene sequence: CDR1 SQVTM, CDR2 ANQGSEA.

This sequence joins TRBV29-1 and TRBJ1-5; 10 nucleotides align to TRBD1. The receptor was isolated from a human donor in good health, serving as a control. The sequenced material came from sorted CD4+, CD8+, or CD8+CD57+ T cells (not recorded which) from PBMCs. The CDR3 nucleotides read TGCAGCGTGCGGGACAGGGGAGGCAATCAGCCCCAGCATTTT. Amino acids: CSVRDRGGNQPQHF.